Listed below are T cell receptor beta chains from one sample, sequenced in a study of blood T cell repertoires in COVID-19. Sequencing was performed with immunoSEQ multiplex PCR; in TCRdb, only in-frame clones are kept and a portion is missing. The table lists under 85,000 clones, approximately 83% of them singletons, with 15% to 20% in the top ten. Sample: peripheral blood. Receptors originate from a man aged 40-50 years with COVID-19, enrolled during active disease. CDR3s include the opening cysteine and the closing phenylalanine or tryptophan. The order of the fields is V gene, J gene, clone size, D gene, CDR3 protein, CDR3 DNA. The D gene is left open where the match is weak. Clone sizes are given selectively: once, few, many, or a class where the clone is expanded.

V: TRBV10-1; J: TRBJ1-1; size: .; D: TRBD1; CDR3: CASSESTGGLGEAFF; DNA: TGCGCCAGCAGTGAGTCCACAGGGGGATTGGGTGAAGCTTTCTTT
V: TRBV9; J: TRBJ2-5; size: once; D: .; CDR3: CASSPRGYQETQYF; DNA: TGTGCCAGCAGCCCAAGGGGATACCAAGAGACCCAGTACTTC
V: TRBV6-5; J: TRBJ2-5; size: .; D: TRBD2; CDR3: CASRSSGAVQETQYF; DNA: TGTGCCAGCAGATCTAGCGGGGCGGTCCAAGAGACCCAGTACTTC
V: TRBV4-1; J: TRBJ2-3; size: .; D: .; CDR3: CASSQEDGATQYF; DNA: TGCGCCAGCAGCCAAGAGGATGGGGCAACGCAGTATTTT
V: TRBV19; J: TRBJ2-1; size: .; D: .; CDR3: CASTGHRGLNEQFF; DNA: TGTGCCAGTACTGGGCACAGAGGGCTCAATGAGCAGTTCTTC
V: TRBV15; J: TRBJ2-1; size: once; D: TRBD2; CDR3: CATRLSGGTFNEQFF; DNA: TGTGCCACTCGTCTGTCGGGGGGAACTTTCAATGAGCAGTTCTTC
V: TRBV3-1/TRBV3-2; J: TRBJ2-7; size: once; D: .; CDR3: CASSPFSEQYF; DNA: TGTGCCAGCAGCCCCTTCTCCGAGCAGTACTTC
V: TRBV3-1/TRBV3-2; J: TRBJ1-6; size: .; D: TRBD1; CDR3: CASSARDRYAGALHF; DNA: TGTGCCAGCAGCGCCCGGGACAGGTATGCTGGTGCCCTCCACTTT
V: TRBV7-3; J: TRBJ2-2; size: .; D: TRBD2; CDR3: CASSPGGENTGELFF; DNA: TGTGCCAGCAGCCCCGGGGGGGAGAACACCGGGGAGCTGTTTTTT
V: TRBV10-3; J: TRBJ2-1; size: .; D: TRBD2; CDR3: CAISLGAGGYNEQFF; DNA: TGTGCCATCAGTCTTGGGGCGGGGGGCTACAATGAGCAGTTCTTC
V: TRBV18; J: TRBJ1-1; size: .; D: .; CDR3: CASSPRQEEAFF; DNA: TGTGCCAGCTCACCCCGACAGGAGGAAGCTTTCTTT
V: TRBV6-5; J: TRBJ1-2; size: .; D: .; CDR3: CASTPQNYGYTF; DNA: TGTGCCAGCACTCCGCAGAACTATGGCTACACCTTC
V: TRBV12-3/TRBV12-4; J: TRBJ1-2; size: .; D: .; CDR3: CASSLLQYGYTF; DNA: TGTGCCAGCAGCTTATTACAGTATGGCTACACCTTC
V: TRBV10-3; J: TRBJ2-7; size: once; D: .; CDR3: CAISESAGGVSYEQYF; DNA: TGTGCCATCAGTGAGTCTGCTGGCGGGGTCTCCTACGAGCAGTACTTC
V: TRBV11-2; J: TRBJ2-7; size: .; D: TRBD1; CDR3: CASSRPSGTGPEQYF; DNA: TGTGCCAGCAGCAGACCTTCCGGGACAGGGCCCGAGCAGTACTTC
V: TRBV28; J: TRBJ2-7; size: .; D: TRBD1; CDR3: CASSTLSGTGIYEQYF; DNA: TGTGCCAGCAGTACTCTCTCCGGGACAGGCATCTACGAGCAGTACTTC
V: TRBV25-1; J: TRBJ2-5; size: .; D: TRBD1; CDR3: CASRPGQGDQETQYF; DNA: TGTGCCAGCAGACCGGGACAGGGGGACCAAGAGACCCAGTACTTC
V: TRBV7-2; J: TRBJ1-5; size: once; D: .; CDR3: CASSLAGARQPQHF; DNA: TGTGCCAGCAGCTTAGCAGGGGCCCGTCAGCCCCAGCATTTT
V: TRBV9; J: TRBJ2-3; size: .; D: .; CDR3: CASSVPLEASTDTQYF; DNA: TGTGCCAGCAGCGTCCCCTTAGAGGCTAGCACAGATACGCAGTATTTT
V: TRBV7-9; J: TRBJ2-5; size: .; D: TRBD2; CDR3: CASSPGGREETQYF; DNA: TGTGCCAGCAGCCCTGGGGGGAGGGAAGAGACCCAGTACTTC
V: TRBV30; J: TRBJ1-6; size: .; D: TRBD1; CDR3: CAWSGTGDSPLHF; DNA: TGTGCCTGGAGCGGGACAGGGGATTCACCCCTCCACTTT
V: TRBV4-1; J: TRBJ1-3; size: few; D: .; CDR3: CASSQGTTGGNTIYF; DNA: TGCGCCAGCAGCCAAGGGACAACCGGTGGAAACACCATATATTTT
V: TRBV18; J: TRBJ2-5; size: once; D: .; CDR3: CASSRSTQETQYF; DNA: TGTGCCAGCTCACGATCAACCCAGGAGACCCAGTACTTC
V: TRBV5-1; J: TRBJ2-7; size: few; D: .; CDR3: CASSLAVGAHYEQYF; DNA: TGCGCCAGCAGCTTGGCCGTGGGCGCCCACTACGAGCAGTACTTC